This is a list of T cell receptor beta chains from one sample in a study of blood T cell dynamics during melanoma immunotherapy. The repertoire was sequenced with immunoSEQ multiplex PCR; TCRdb's copy has only in-frame clones and lacks some. The sample includes some 5,600 clones, about 80% of them seen just once. Sequences were derived from blood, sampled from a patient treated with checkpoint blockade. Receptor source: a human donor with melanoma. CDR3s include the opening cysteine and the closing phenylalanine or tryptophan. Each record gives: CDR3 length, J gene, D gene, clone size, V gene, CDR3 protein, CDR3 DNA. D genes are given only for firm matches. Expanded clones get a size class; other rows say once, few or many, or leave the size out.

12 TRBJ1-5 NA NA TRBV6-5 CASKNSNQPQHF TGTGCCAGCAAAAATAGCAATCAGCCCCAGCATTTT
13 TRBJ2-3 NA NA TRBV5-1 CASSLEDTDTQYF TGCGCCAGCAGCTTGGAGGACACAGATACGCAGTATTTT
13 TRBJ2-3 NA NA TRBV27 CASSAGLTDTQYF TGTGCCAGCAGTGCAGGCTTAACAGATACGCAGTATTTT
15 TRBJ2-5 NA NA TRBV7-2 CASSLLRGGRETQYF TGTGCCAGCAGCTTACTTCGTGGAGGGCGAGAGACCCAGTACTTC
15 TRBJ2-3 TRBD1 NA TRBV13 CASSPPGQVTDTQYF TGTGCCAGCAGCCCCCCGGGACAGGTCACAGATACGCAGTATTTT
15 TRBJ2-3 TRBD2 NA TRBV6-6 CASGNGRTRTDTQYF TGTGCCAGCGGTAACGGGAGGACCCGCACAGATACGCAGTATTTT
13 TRBJ2-2 NA once TRBV12-5 CASALDLAGELFF TGTGCTAGTGCCCTCGACTTGGCCGGGGAGCTGTTTTTT
15 TRBJ1-3 NA NA TRBV2 CASSIEGRTGNTIYF TGTGCCAGCAGTATTGAAGGGAGGACTGGAAACACCATATATTTT
16 TRBJ2-5 TRBD2 NA TRBV11-2 CASSAFAGGTQETQYF TGTGCCAGCAGCGCCTTCGCCGGGGGGACCCAAGAGACCCAGTACTTC
14 TRBJ2-1 NA NA TRBV10-2 CASSESADYNEQFF TGCGCCAGCAGTGAGTCGGCGGACTACAATGAGCAGTTCTTC
17 TRBJ1-1 TRBD1 NA TRBV27 CASSPRDRGDLNTEAFF TGTGCCAGCAGTCCCCGGGACAGGGGGGATTTGAACACTGAAGCTTTCTTT
12 TRBJ2-5 NA NA TRBV7-2 CASSLGKGPQYF TGTGCCAGCAGCTTAGGAAAGGGTCCACAGTACTTC
16 TRBJ1-3 TRBD1 NA TRBV7-8 CASSVEQGADGNTIYF TGTGCCAGCAGCGTAGAACAGGGGGCGGATGGAAACACCATATATTTT
17 TRBJ2-1 TRBD2 NA TRBV27 CASTGTSGGPSYNEQFF TGTGCCAGCACAGGGACTAGCGGGGGCCCGTCCTACAATGAGCAGTTCTTC
15 TRBJ2-7 TRBD2 NA TRBV14 CASSLPVGGSGEQYF TGTGCCAGCAGCCTCCCAGTGGGGGGGTCGGGCGAGCAGTACTTC
14 TRBJ2-5 TRBD1 few TRBV7-9 CASSLGTGGETQYF TGTGCCAGCAGCTTAGGGACAGGGGGAGAGACCCAGTACTTC
14 TRBJ2-7 TRBD1 NA TRBV6-7 CASSYSDRTYEQYF TGTGCCAGCAGTTACTCGGACAGGACATACGAGCAGTACTTC
14 TRBJ2-7 NA NA TRBV7-4 CASSFRTDSYEQYF TGTGCCAGCAGCTTCCGGACAGATAGCTACGAGCAGTACTTC
15 TRBJ1-2 NA few TRBV4-1 CASSQDAGAVYGYTF TGCGCCAGCAGCCAAGATGCGGGGGCTGTCTATGGCTACACCTTC
14 TRBJ2-5 NA NA TRBV18 CASSPRGVAETQYF TGTGCCAGCTCACCACGCGGTGTGGCGGAGACCCAGTACTTC
16 TRBJ2-3 TRBD2 NA TRBV25-1 CASSEALAGGTDTQYF TGTGCCAGCAGTGAGGCCCTAGCGGGAGGCACAGATACGCAGTATTTT
15 TRBJ1-5 NA NA TRBV15 CATSARQARNQPQHF TGTGCCACCAGCGCCAGACAGGCCAGGAATCAGCCCCAGCATTTT
13 TRBJ2-3 NA NA TRBV2 CAGKGLGTDTQYF TGTGCCGGGAAGGGCTTGGGCACAGATACGCAGTATTTT